Below, one T cell receptor (beta chain) is given with its context. Authors' data handling: Reference gene primer amplification yielded estimated nucleated cell counts. The protocol was immunoSEQ multiplex PCR, while the TCRdb copy is restricted to in-frame clones and leaves out a portion. V, J and clone size derive from that table, while D and trimming were established from the DNA sequence. The profile shows 80,000 or so clones, about four fifths of them singletons. The data derive from a study of blood T cell repertoires in COVID-19. The wider study: Researchers got acute and convalescent COVID-19 samples from the United States, Italy and Spain. T cells, B-cell-depleted T cells, or PBMCs provided the cDNA or gDNA that served as material.

This TCR derives from an older woman with acute or convalescent COVID-19. The sequencing sample was made of peripheral blood.

CDR3 region: CASSIEGTGPDTQYF. The DNA of the CDR3 is TGTGCCAGTAGTATAGAGGGGACAGGCCCAGATACGCAGTATTTT. The J gene is TRBJ2-3, the V gene TRBV19, with 8 bases that match TRBD1. The length of the CDR3 is 15 residues. J lost 4 bases, V lost 0 bases, and 3 bases had no gene match. Germline V gene lookup returns CDR1 LNHDA and CDR2 SQIVND (reference sequence).